Included here is one T cell receptor (beta chain) sequence, with context. Its antigen is unidentified. This record comes from a study of T cell responses to AZD1222 COVID-19 vaccine. Study observations and caveats: The peak T cell response came first, and repertoires were sampled only after it. A reported finding is that nearly half of spike-specific TCRs target unmutated variant regions.

The CDR3 length is 13 residues. Trimming removed 6 bases from V and 5 bases from J, with 13 bases in between. Looked up from germline, CDR1 is LNHDA and CDR2 is SQIVND (reference sequence). Only in-frame clones appear in the TCRdb table, and some are missing; sequencing was by immunoSEQ multiplex PCR. There are about 92,000 clones in the sample; approximately 91% occur only once, and roughly 20% lies in the top ten. The chain recombines TRBV19 with TRBJ1-1; D might be TRBD1 (6 bases). The sample here was peripheral blood, taken on day 0 of AZD1222 vaccination. The TCR sequence derives from an adult in good health. The CDR3 spells CASSQGRETEAFF. As DNA, the CDR3 is TGTGCCAGTAGCCAGGGGAGGGAAACTGAAGCTTTCTTT.